Below are 3 T cell receptor beta chains sequenced from a single sample in a study of tumor-infiltrating lymphocytes in glioblastoma multiforme. Three nested ARM-PCR rounds with V-beta and C-beta primers built TCRB libraries. TCRdb redid the calling of the multiplex PCR reads with MiXCR, one entry per CDR3 protein. This table holds about 13,000 distinct CDR3 sequences, over 60% found once. Specimen: brain tumor tissue. These receptors were taken from a male donor with glioblastoma.

This clonotype appeared once. The J gene is TRBJ2-2, the V gene TRBV11-2, with 7 bases aligning to TRBD2. The germline V gene encodes CDR1 SGHAT and CDR2 FQNNGV. Trimming cost V 7 bases and J 2 bases; bases outside gene matches: 22. This CDR3 is built from 20 residues. CDR3 protein: CASTPSFRNGLAVNTGELFF. In nucleotides, the CDR3 is TGTGCCAGCACCCCCTCATTCCGCAACGGGCTAGCGGTAAACACCGGGGAGCTGTTTTTT.

Within the sample, this clonotype is medium-sized (0.01 to 0.1%). The chain combines TRBV4-1 with TRBJ1-4; D remains unclear. The V end was cut by 0 bases, the J end by 11 bases, with 16 bases between. The CDR3 contains 15 residues. Per germline, CDR1 MGHRA and CDR2 YSYEKL. DNA for the CDR3: TGCGCCAGCAGCCAAGACCCTGAAGGAGTGAAGAAACTGTTTTTT. This encodes CASSQDPEGVKKLFF.

By share, this clonotype ranks as medium-sized (0.01 to 0.1%). The chain has TRBV6-2 or TRBV6-3 and TRBJ2-2; TRBD1 is a possible D gene (5 bases). The CDR3 is 14 residues long. The V and J ends lost 5 bases and 3 bases respectively, with 10 bases between them. CDR1 and CDR2 from the germline V gene are MNHEY and SVGEGT. In DNA, the CDR3 is TGTGCCAGCAGTCGACAGCTAGACACCGGGGAGCTGTTTTTT. Its translation: CASSRQLDTGELFF.